These 6 T cell receptor beta chains came from one sample sequenced in a study of shared clonotypes between healthy human individuals. The assay was immunoSEQ multiplex PCR, and TCRdb's table has in-frame clones only and misses some. The table has millions of clones, around 90% seen once. The sample was naive CD4+ T cells sorted from blood. Documented subset: CD45RA+ positively selected. These receptors came from a man aged 18 to 29 in good health.

The chain is built from TRBV2 and TRBJ2-2; a possible D gene is TRBD2 (6 bases). From germline, CDR1 is SNHLY and CDR2 FYNNEI. Deletions cut 6 bases from V and 7 bases from J, with 15 bases between. The CDR3 loop spans 14 amino acids. CDR3 DNA: TGTGCCAGCAGCGTGACTAGGGTCGGCGGGGAGCTGTTTTTT. Its translation: CASSVTRVGGELFF. The complete variable domain, with remaining parts taken from reference TRBV2 and TRBJ2-2, reads EPEVTQTPSHQVTQMGQEVILRCVPISNHLYFYWYRQILGQKVEFLVSFYNNEISEKSEIFDDQFSVERPDGSNFTLKIRSTKLEDSAMYFCASSVTRVGGELFFGEGSRLTVL.

The chain uses TRBV6-4 and TRBJ2-1; the D gene is possibly TRBD2 (5 bases). The length of the CDR3 is 14 residues. Germline V lookup: CDR1 MRHNA, CDR2 SNTAGT. V shed 5 bases and J shed 4 bases, with 12 bases lying between them. Here the CDR3 DNA reads TGTGCCAGCAGTAGGGAACTAGAGTACAATGAGCAGTTCTTC. Its protein product is CASSRELEYNEQFF.

This clone came up once. This chain connects TRBV27 to TRBJ2-7; D call uncertain. V shed 8 bases and J shed 6 bases, with 14 bases lying between them. Per germline, CDR1 MNHEY and CDR2 SMNVEV (reference sequence). This CDR3 has 12 residues. CDR3 sequence reads: CASPLGLLEQYF. The CDR3, as DNA: TGTGCCAGCCCACTGGGTCTCCTCGAGCAGTACTTC.

This sequence joins TRBV27 and TRBJ2-7; 9 nucleotides align to TRBD2. Germline CDR1 MNHEY, CDR2 SMNVEV (reference sequence). The V segment lost 2 bases and the J segment 6 bases; nucleotides outside the gene matches: 8. CDR3 length equals 15 residues. The CDR3 is CASSLGLAQPLEQYF. In DNA, the CDR3 is TGTGCCAGCAGTTTAGGACTAGCGCAACCCCTCGAGCAGTACTTC.

This clone appeared a single time. This sequence joins TRBV5-4 and TRBJ2-3; tentatively, D is TRBD2 (6 bases). The ends were cut back, 1 base at V and 2 bases at J, with 8 bases in the middle. The CDR3 runs 14 residues. CDR1 is SGHNT and CDR2 is YYREEE in the germline V gene (reference sequence). CDR3 sequence: CASSLRDSTDTQYF. CDR3 sequence (DNA): TGTGCCAGCAGCTTGCGGGACTCCACAGATACGCAGTATTTT. The full variable domain, rest sourced from reference TRBV5-4 and TRBJ2-3, is ETGVTQSPTHLIKTRGQQVTLRCSSQSGHNTVSWYQQALGQGPQFIFQYYREEENGRGNFPPRFSGLQFPNYSSELNVNALELDDSALYLCASSLRDSTDTQYFGPGTRLTVL.

This clone showed up just a few times. The chain is built from TRBV5-1 and TRBJ2-2; D remains ambiguous. CDR3 size: 13 residues. V shed 7 bases and J shed 0 bases, with 7 bases lying between them. CDR1 is SGHRS and CDR2 is YFSETQ in the germline V gene. CDR3: CASGETNTGELFF. In nucleotides, the CDR3 is TGCGCCAGCGGCGAGACGAACACCGGGGAGCTGTTTTTT.